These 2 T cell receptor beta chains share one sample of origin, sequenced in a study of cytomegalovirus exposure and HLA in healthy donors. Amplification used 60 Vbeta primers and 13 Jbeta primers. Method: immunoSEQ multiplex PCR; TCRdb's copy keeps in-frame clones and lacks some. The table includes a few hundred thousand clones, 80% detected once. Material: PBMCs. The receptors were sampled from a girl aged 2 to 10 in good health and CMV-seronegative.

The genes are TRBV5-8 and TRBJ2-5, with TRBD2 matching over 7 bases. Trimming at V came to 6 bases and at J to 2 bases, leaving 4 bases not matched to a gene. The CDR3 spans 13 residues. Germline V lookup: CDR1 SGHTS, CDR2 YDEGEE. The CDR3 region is CASTGTTQETQYF. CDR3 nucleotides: TGTGCCAGCACCGGGACTACTCAAGAGACCCAGTACTTC.

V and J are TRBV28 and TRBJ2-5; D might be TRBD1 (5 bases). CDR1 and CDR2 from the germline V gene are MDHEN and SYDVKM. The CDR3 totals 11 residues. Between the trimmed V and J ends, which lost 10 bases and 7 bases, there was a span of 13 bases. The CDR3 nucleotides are TGTGCCACCAGGGTAGAAGCGACCCAGTACTTC. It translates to CATRVEATQYF.